The clone carrying this T cell receptor (beta chain) was counted at least ten times. Antigen: not known. These data come from a study of CD8 T cells in ankylosing spondylitis. General study findings and limits: Clones linked to disease, bearing a CD8+ phenotype, were relatively rare in peripheral blood. Reported data indicate significant enrichment of disease-linked clones within matched ankylosing spondylitis synovial fluid. A TCR beta motif of several highly homologous variants seemed to mark ankylosing spondylitis blood.

TCRdb reprocessed the 5' RACE reads via MiXCR and lists one record per CDR3 protein. Of 450,000 to 550,000 distinct CDR3 sequences listed, about 5.4% are singletons. The source material was blood, either unsorted or a sorted T cell fraction (not recorded which). This clonotype originated in a male donor with ankylosing spondylitis.

CDR3 DNA sequence: TGTGCCAGCAGCTTAGTAAGAGGACTAGCGCGCACAGATACGCAGTATTTT. This encodes CASSLVRGLARTDTQYF. This rearrangement joins TRBV7-2 to TRBJ2-3, with TRBD2 matching 9 bases. Germline V gives CDR1 SGHTA, CDR2 FQGNSA. After removal of 1 base from V and 1 base from J, the junction contained 6 bases not matched to a gene. This CDR3 spans 17 amino acids.